The present entry profiles one TCR beta chain with its context. The source of the sample is a study of CDR3 diversity in severe acne. TCRdb analysed the PCR reads with MiXCR anew, one entry per CDR3 protein. The repertoire has 100,000 or so distinct CDR3 sequences, around 53% of them found once; the top ten carry 9.5% to 15%. Germline-derived CDR1 and CDR2 are SGHVS and FQNEAQ. The CDR3 extends over 15 amino acids. Trimming removed 8 bases from V and 0 bases from J; junction bases left unmatched: 10. The TCR originated in a male donor with acne. This chain uses TRBV7-8 with TRBJ2-7, with 7 bases fitting TRBD2. The sample comprised blood. CDR3 amino acids: CASSTWASGSYEQYF. CDR3 sequence (DNA): TGTGCCAGCTCAACCTGGGCTAGCGGCTCCTACGAGCAGTACTTC.